Each of the 12 T cell receptor beta chains below was sequenced from the same sample in a study of response to subunit inactivated influenza vaccine. MiXCR, applied by TCRdb to the RT-PCR reads, yields one record per CDR3 protein. The table includes about 520,000 distinct CDR3 sequences, about 25% detected once. Sequenced material: CD4+ T cells sorted from PBMCs, taken 4 to 6 days after vaccination. These receptors all stem from a man aged 50 to 60 who received an inactivated influenza vaccine.

This sequence joins TRBV12-3 or TRBV12-4 and TRBJ2-7; either TRBD1 or TRBD2 may supply D (6 bases each). Trimming stripped 7 bases from V and 3 bases from J, with 16 bases between. The CDR3 extends over 14 amino acids. The DNA of the CDR3 is TGTGCCAGCACTCAGACAGGACTAAACTACGAGCAGTACTTC. Protein: CASTQTGLNYEQYF.

The chain uses TRBV29-1 and TRBJ2-3; 11 bases match TRBD2. The germline CDR1 and CDR2 sequences are SQVTM and ANQGSEA. V dropped 7 bases and J dropped 4; count of bases not matched to a gene: 7. The CDR3 totals 14 residues. CDR3 sequence reads: CSATSGSVSDTQYF. CDR3 sequence (DNA): TGCAGCGCAACTAGCGGGAGTGTCTCAGATACGCAGTATTTT.

This clonotype was seen a handful of times. This chain uses TRBV4-2 with TRBJ2-5; TRBD2 aligns across 9 bases. The CDR3 contains 16 residues. In germline, CDR1 is LGHNA, CDR2 YNFKEQ. J was trimmed by 4 bases and V by 0 bases; bases with no gene match: 6. The CDR3 DNA reads TGTGCCAGCAGCCAAGACAGGTCACTAGCGGGAGAGACCCAGTACTTC. This gives the protein CASSQDRSLAGETQYF.

The V call is TRBV5-1, the J call TRBJ2-1; D unresolved. CDR1 and CDR2 from the germline V gene are SGHRS and YFSETQ. V was clipped by 0 bases and J by 8 bases, with 15 bases between them. This CDR3 has 15 residues. CDR3 bases: TGCGCCAGCAGCTTGGATGGCATAGCCATCGATGAGCAGTTCTTC. Amino acids: CASSLDGIAIDEQFF.

This chain links TRBV11-2 with TRBJ2-7, with 14 bases that match TRBD2. The CDR3 runs 17 residues. The J segment lost 3 bases and the V segment lost 5 bases, leaving 9 bases of the junction unmatched. Germline-derived CDR1 and CDR2 are SGHAT and FQNNGV. The CDR3 DNA reads as TGTGCCAGCAGCATAACAGCCGGGACTAGCGGGGGCTACGAGCAGTACTTC. The encoded protein is CASSITAGTSGGYEQYF.

This rearrangement joins TRBV14 to TRBJ1-5; TRBD1 might be the D (5 bases). V shed 1 base and J shed 10 bases, with 8 bases lying between them. The germline gives CDR1 SGHDN, CDR2 FVKESK. This CDR3 spans 12 amino acids. The CDR3 protein is CASSQGRGPQHF. The DNA for the CDR3 is TGTGCCAGCAGCCAAGGGAGGGGTCCCCAGCATTTT.

V and J are TRBV7-8 and TRBJ2-7; D is unclear. The CDR3 contains 13 residues. The V gene lost 10 bases and the J gene lost 0 bases, with 13 bases spanning the gap. Germline-derived CDR1 and CDR2 are SGHVS and FQNEAQ. The CDR3 loop reads CATKRVDSYEQYF. The CDR3 DNA sequence: TGTGCCACCAAGAGAGTTGACTCCTACGAGCAGTACTTC.

The chain joins TRBV5-1 to TRBJ2-2; no reliable D call. Germline V gene lookup returns CDR1 SGHRS and CDR2 YFSETQ. V was cut by 4 bases and J by 3 bases, with 10 bases left in between. The CDR3 runs to 14 residues. The DNA of the CDR3 is TGCGCCAGCAGCCCGAATCCGGACACCGGGGAGCTGTTTTTT. Translating gives CASSPNPDTGELFF. Complete variable domain (other parts from reference TRBV5-1 and TRBJ2-2): KAGVTQTPRYLIKTRGQQVTLSCSPISGHRSVSWYQQTPGQGLQFLFEYFSETQRNKGNFPGRFSGRQFSNSRSEMNVSTLELGDSALYLCASSPNPDTGELFFGEGSRLTVL.

This clonotype came up a few times. This chain uses TRBV7-2 with TRBJ2-1, with D perhaps TRBD1 or TRBD2 (6 bases each). The CDR3 is 14 residues long. CDR1 and CDR2 from the germline V gene are SGHTA and FQGNSA. Trimming cost V 5 bases and J 10 bases, with 18 bases left between them. The CDR3 DNA is TGTGCCAGCAGCAAAGGAGGGGGGAGATTCGAGCAGTTCTTC. This sequence encodes CASSKGGGRFEQFF.

This sequence joins TRBV12-3 or TRBV12-4 and TRBJ1-1; no clear D. V lost 2 bases and J lost 0, with 13 bases in between. The CDR3 is made up of 16 amino acids. The CDR3 nucleotides are TGTGCCAGCAGTTTATCCTCCACCCCCTTGAACACTGAAGCTTTCTTT. This translates into CASSLSSTPLNTEAFF.

The chain links TRBV7-2 to TRBJ2-7, with 16 bases matching TRBD2. After removal of 0 bases from V and 0 bases from J, the junction contained 11 bases not matched to a gene. Germline-derived CDR1 and CDR2 are SGHTA and FQGNSA. The CDR3 spans 21 residues. The CDR3 sequence: CASSLAPPGTSGGASSYEQYF. CDR3 in DNA: TGTGCCAGCAGCTTAGCACCACCCGGGACTAGCGGGGGGGCCAGCTCCTACGAGCAGTACTTC. The variable domain in full, with the rest retrieved from reference TRBV7-2 and TRBJ2-7, is GAGVSQSPSNKVTEKGKDVELRCDPISGHTALYWYRQSLGQGLEFLIYFQGNSAPDKSGLPSDRFSAERTGGSVSTLTIQRTQQEDSAVYLCASSLAPPGTSGGASSYEQYFGPGTRLTVT.

V gene TRBV20-1 combines with J gene TRBJ2-5; TRBD1 matches at 11 bases. Germline assignment: CDR1 DFQATT and CDR2 SNEGSKA (reference sequence). The CDR3 has 17 residues. The V and J ends lost 2 bases and 5 bases, in that order; junction bases with no gene match: 13. The CDR3 DNA is TGCAGTGCTAGATCGAGTTTCGGGACAGGGGGGCCGGAGACCCAGTACTTC. Translated, it gives CSARSSFGTGGPETQYF.